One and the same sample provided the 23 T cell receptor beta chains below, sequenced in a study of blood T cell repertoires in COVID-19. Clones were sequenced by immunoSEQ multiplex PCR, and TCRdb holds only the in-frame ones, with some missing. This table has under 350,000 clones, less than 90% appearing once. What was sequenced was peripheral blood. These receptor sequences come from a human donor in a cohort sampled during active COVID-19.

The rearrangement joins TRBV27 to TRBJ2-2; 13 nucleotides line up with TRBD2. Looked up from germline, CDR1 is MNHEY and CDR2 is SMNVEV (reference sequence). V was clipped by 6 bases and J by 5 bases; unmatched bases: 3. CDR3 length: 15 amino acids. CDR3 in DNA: TGTGCCAGCAGCCGGGGACTAGCGGGAACCGGGGAGCTGTTTTTT. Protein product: CASSRGLAGTGELFF.

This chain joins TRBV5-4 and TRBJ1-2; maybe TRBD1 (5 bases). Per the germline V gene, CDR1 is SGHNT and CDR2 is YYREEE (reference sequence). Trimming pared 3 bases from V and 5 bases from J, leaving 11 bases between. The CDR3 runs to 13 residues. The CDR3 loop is CASSSGQAYGYTF. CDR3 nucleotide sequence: TGTGCCAGCAGCTCCGGACAAGCATATGGCTACACCTTC.

CDR3 nucleotide sequence: TGTGCCAGCTTCCTTGGTAGCGGGAGCGCCTACAATGAGCAGTTCTTC. Its translation: CASFLGSGSAYNEQFF. V is TRBV6-6 and J is TRBJ2-1, with 9 bases aligning to TRBD2. The CDR3 covers 16 residues. Trimming cost V 8 bases and J 2 bases; bases outside gene matches: 10. The germline V gene encodes CDR1 MNHNY and CDR2 SVGAGI (reference sequence).

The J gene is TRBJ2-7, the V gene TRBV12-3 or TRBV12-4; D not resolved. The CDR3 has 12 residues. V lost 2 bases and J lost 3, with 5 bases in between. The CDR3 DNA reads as TGTGCCAGCAGTTTATCCCGCTACGAGCAGTACTTC. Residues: CASSLSRYEQYF.

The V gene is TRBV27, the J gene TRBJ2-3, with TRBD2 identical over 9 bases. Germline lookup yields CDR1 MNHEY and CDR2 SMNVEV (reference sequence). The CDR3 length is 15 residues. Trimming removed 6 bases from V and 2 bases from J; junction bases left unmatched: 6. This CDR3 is CASRPTSGATDTQYF. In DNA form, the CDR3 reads TGTGCCAGCAGGCCGACTAGCGGAGCCACAGATACGCAGTATTTT.

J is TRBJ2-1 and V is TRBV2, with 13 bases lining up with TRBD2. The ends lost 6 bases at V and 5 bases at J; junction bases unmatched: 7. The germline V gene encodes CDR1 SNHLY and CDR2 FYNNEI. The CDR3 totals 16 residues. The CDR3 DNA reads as TGTGCCAGCAGAACTGGACTAGCGGGAGCGAACAATGAGCAGTTCTTC. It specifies CASRTGLAGANNEQFF.

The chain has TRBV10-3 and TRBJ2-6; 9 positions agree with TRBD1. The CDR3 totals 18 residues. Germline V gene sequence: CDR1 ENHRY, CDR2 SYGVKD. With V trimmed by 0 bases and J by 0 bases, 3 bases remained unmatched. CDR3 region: CAISESGTGLSGANVLTF. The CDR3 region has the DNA TGTGCCATCAGTGAGTCAGGGACAGGGCTCTCTGGGGCCAACGTCCTGACTTTC.

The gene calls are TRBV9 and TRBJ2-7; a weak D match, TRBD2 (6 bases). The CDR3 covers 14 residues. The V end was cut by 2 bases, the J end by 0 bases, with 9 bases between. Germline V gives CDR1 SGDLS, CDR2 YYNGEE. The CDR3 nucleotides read TGTGCCAGCAGCGTGGGGGACTTCTCCTACGAGCAGTACTTC. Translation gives CASSVGDFSYEQYF.

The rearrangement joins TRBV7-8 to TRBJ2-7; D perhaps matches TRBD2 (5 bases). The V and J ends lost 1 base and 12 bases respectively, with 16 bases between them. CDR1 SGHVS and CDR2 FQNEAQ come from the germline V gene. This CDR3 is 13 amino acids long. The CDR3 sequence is CASSLEALTEGYF. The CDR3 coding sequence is TGTGCCAGCAGCTTAGAGGCACTCACCGAGGGGTACTTC. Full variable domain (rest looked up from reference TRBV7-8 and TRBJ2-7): GAGVSQSPRYKVAKRGQDVALRCDPISGHVSLFWYQQALGQGPEFLTYFQNEAQLDKSGLPSDRFFAERPEGSVSTLKIQRTQQEDSAVYLCASSLEALTEGYFGPGTRLTVT.

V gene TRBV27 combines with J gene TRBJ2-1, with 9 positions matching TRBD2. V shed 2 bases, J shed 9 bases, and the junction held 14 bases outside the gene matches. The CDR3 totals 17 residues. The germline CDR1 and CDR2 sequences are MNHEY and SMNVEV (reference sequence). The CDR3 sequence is CASSLPIGAGGLGEQFF. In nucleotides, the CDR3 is TGTGCCAGCAGTTTACCCATAGGCGCGGGAGGGCTGGGTGAGCAGTTCTTC.

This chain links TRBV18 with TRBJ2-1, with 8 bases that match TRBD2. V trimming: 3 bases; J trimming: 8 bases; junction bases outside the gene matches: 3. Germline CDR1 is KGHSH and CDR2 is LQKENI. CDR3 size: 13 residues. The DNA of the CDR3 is TGTGCCAGCTCACCGGGACTAGTATATGAGCAGTTCTTC. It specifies CASSPGLVYEQFF.

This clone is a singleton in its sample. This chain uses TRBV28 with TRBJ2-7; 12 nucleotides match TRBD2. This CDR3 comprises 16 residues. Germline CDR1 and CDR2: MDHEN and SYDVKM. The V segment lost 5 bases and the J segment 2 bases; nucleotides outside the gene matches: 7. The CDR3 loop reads CASSPYRTSGTYEQYF. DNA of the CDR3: TGTGCCAGCAGTCCCTACCGGACTAGCGGGACCTACGAGCAGTACTTC.

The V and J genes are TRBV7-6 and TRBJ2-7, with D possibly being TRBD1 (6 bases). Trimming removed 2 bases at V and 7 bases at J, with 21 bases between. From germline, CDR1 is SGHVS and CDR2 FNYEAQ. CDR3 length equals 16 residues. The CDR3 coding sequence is TGTGCCAGCAGCTTACAACAGGCCCGTCAGGGGATGGAGCAGTACTTC. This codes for CASSLQQARQGMEQYF.

The CDR3 protein is CASSIWTSTGTDTQYF. The DNA for the CDR3 is TGTGCCAGTAGTATTTGGACTAGTACGGGCACAGATACGCAGTATTTT. This chain links TRBV19 with TRBJ2-3; 7 bases fit TRBD2. The V segment lost 3 bases and the J segment 1 base; nucleotides outside the gene matches: 7. This CDR3 region has 16 residues. Germline V gene sequence: CDR1 LNHDA, CDR2 SQIVND (reference sequence).

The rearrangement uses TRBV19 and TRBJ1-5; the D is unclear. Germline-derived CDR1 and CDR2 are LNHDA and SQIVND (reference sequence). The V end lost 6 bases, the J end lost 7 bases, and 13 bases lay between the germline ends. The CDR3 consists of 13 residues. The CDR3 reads CASRAVGSQPQHF. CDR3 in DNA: TGTGCCAGTAGGGCAGTGGGTAGCCAGCCCCAGCATTTT.

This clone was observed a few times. The CDR3 DNA sequence: TGTGCCATCAGTGAGAATCAGGGTACGCAGTATTTT. It codes for CAISENQGTQYF. This rearrangement joins TRBV10-3 to TRBJ2-3; D is possibly TRBD1 (5 bases). The length of the CDR3 is 12 residues. In germline, CDR1 is ENHRY, CDR2 SYGVKD. Trimming cost V 2 bases and J 8 bases, with 8 bases left between them.

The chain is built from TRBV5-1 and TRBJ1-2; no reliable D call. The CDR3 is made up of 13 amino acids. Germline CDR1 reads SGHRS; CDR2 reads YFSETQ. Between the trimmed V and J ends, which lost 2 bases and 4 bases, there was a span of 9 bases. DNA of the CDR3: TGCGCCAGCAGCTTCGTCCCGTCCTATGGCTACACCTTC. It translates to CASSFVPSYGYTF.

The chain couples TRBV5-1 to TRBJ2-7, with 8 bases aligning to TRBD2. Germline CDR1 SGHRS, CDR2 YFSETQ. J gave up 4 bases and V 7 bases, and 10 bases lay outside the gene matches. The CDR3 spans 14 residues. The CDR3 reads CASGSGDSSYEQYF. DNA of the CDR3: TGCGCCAGCGGTAGCGGGGATTCCTCTTACGAGCAGTACTTC.

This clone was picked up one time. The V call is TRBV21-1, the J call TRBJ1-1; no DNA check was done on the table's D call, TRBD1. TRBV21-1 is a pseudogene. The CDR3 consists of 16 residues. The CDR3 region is CASSNTNRGGFAEAFF. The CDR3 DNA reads TGTGCCAGCAGCAACACCAACAGGGGAGGATTCGCTGAAGCTTTCTTT.

CDR3 bases: TGTGCCAGCAGCAACTCTGCCACCGGGGAGCTGTTTTTT. Encoded protein: CASSNSATGELFF. The rearrangement uses TRBV3-1 (or the pseudogene TRBV3-2) and TRBJ2-2; no reliable D call. The CDR3 has 13 amino acids. Germline CDR1 is LGHDT and CDR2 is YNNKEL (reference sequence). Trimming removed 5 bases at V and 4 bases at J, with 8 bases between.

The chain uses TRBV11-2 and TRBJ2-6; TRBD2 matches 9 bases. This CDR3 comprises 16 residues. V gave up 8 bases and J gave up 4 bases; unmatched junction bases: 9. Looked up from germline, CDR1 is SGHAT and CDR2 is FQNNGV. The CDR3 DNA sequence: TGTGCCAGCGAAAGTAGCGGGAGAGGCGGGGCCAACGTCCTGACTTTC. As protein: CASESSGRGGANVLTF.

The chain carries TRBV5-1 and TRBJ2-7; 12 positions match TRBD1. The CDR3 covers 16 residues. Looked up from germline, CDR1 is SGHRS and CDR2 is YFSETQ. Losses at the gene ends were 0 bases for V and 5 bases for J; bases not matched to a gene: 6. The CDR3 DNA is TGCGCCAGCAGCTTGGCCATGCGGGACAGGGGGCACGAGCAGTACTTC. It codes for CASSLAMRDRGHEQYF.

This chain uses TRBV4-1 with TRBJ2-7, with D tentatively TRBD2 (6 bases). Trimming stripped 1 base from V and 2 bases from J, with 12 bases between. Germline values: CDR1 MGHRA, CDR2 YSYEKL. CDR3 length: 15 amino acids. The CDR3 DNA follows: TGCGCCAGCAGCCAAGGTCCTAGCGATGCCTACGAGCAGTACTTC. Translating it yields CASSQGPSDAYEQYF.